Listed below are T cell receptor beta chains from one sample, sequenced in a study of shared clonotypes between healthy human individuals. This table comes from immunoSEQ multiplex PCR, and its TCRdb copy is limited to in-frame clones, with some not included. The sample lists roughly 2,000,000 clones, roughly 95% occurring once. Sequences were obtained from naive CD8+ T cells from PBMCs. The receptors were gathered from a man between 18 and 29 years old in good health. Some clones in this sample may be carry-over from other donors' samples. Both conserved end residues are part of each CDR3. The order of the fields is CDR3 DNA, CDR3 protein, D gene, CDR3 length, V gene, J gene, clone size. D genes are given only for firm matches. Rows give clone size only sometimes, using once, few, many, or a class for an expanded clone.

TGTGCCAGCAGTCCCGGTTTATCGGGAGCAAACACTGAAGCTTTCTTT	CASSPGLSGANTEAFF	NA	16	TRBV28	TRBJ1-1	NA
TGTGCCAGCAGCATGCACGACCGGGAAGCTAACTATGGCTACACCTTC	CASSMHDREANYGYTF	NA	16	TRBV7-9	TRBJ1-2	NA
TGTGCCAGCAGTTACGGCGCGGGAGTACCGTCCTACGAGCAGTACTTC	CASSYGAGVPSYEQYF	TRBD2	16	TRBV6-5	TRBJ2-7	NA
TGCGCCAGCAGCCAGCGTGGGACTAGCGCCACCGAGCAGTACTTC	CASSQRGTSATEQYF	TRBD2	15	TRBV4-1	TRBJ2-7	NA
TGCGCCAGCAGCCAAGTAGTGGGCGAGGCCTATGGCTACACCTTC	CASSQVVGEAYGYTF	NA	15	TRBV4-3	TRBJ1-2	NA
TGTGCCAGCAGCTTTACCGGGACAGGAATTAGGAACACTGAAGCTTTCTTT	CASSFTGTGIRNTEAFF	TRBD1	17	TRBV11-2	TRBJ1-1	NA
TGCAGCGTTGAAGGGGGACTAGCGGGAGCCTACAATGAGCAGTTCTTC	CSVEGGLAGAYNEQFF	TRBD2	16	TRBV29-1	TRBJ2-1	NA
TGTGCCAGCAGTGACGGACAAGTAGCTAACTATGGCTACACCTTC	CASSDGQVANYGYTF	NA	15	TRBV5-6	TRBJ1-2	once
TGTGCCAGCCGGGGCGGGAATGAAAAACTGTTTTTT	CASRGGNEKLFF	NA	12	TRBV7-9	TRBJ1-4	NA
TGTGCCAGCAGCTTAGCCGCAGGGGATAGGGAAAAACTGTTTTTT	CASSLAAGDREKLFF	NA	15	TRBV7-9	TRBJ1-4	NA
TGCGCCAGCAGCCGCGAGGCCCTTACTAAGAACACTGAAGCTTTCTTT	CASSREALTKNTEAFF	NA	16	TRBV4-1	TRBJ1-1	NA
TGTGCCAGCAGTCCCTACAGGGGGATCTCCTACAATGAGCAGTTCTTC	CASSPYRGISYNEQFF	TRBD1	16	TRBV28	TRBJ2-1	NA
TGTGCCAGCAGACCCGACAGAAGTATATACTACGAGCAGTACTTC	CASRPDRSIYYEQYF	NA	15	TRBV2	TRBJ2-7	NA